These 24 T cell receptor beta chains originate from one sample sequenced in a study of T-cell reconstitution after alpha-beta-depleted transplantation in children. The TCRbeta library incorporated unique molecular identifiers. TCRdb itself ran the PCR reads through MiXCR, one entry per CDR3 protein. This table holds about 22,000 distinct CDR3 sequences, 11% found once. The sample in question was PBMCs from the stem cell graft donor, obtained from the stem cell graft. The receptors originated from a human donor who donated a stem cell graft to a child with chronic granulomatous disease.

This clonotype has at least ten counts. The genes are TRBV15 and TRBJ1-5, with D possibly being TRBD1 (5 bases). Trimming removed 3 bases at V and 10 bases at J, with 22 bases between. This CDR3 is built from 16 residues. Germline values: CDR1 LNHNV, CDR2 YYDKDF (reference sequence). The DNA for the CDR3 is TGTGCCACCAGCAGCTACACGGTTAAGGGGCTCTTACCCCAGCATTTT. Protein: CATSSYTVKGLLPQHF.

This clonotype was found many times. J is TRBJ1-1 and V is TRBV7-2; D not certain. The CDR3 totals 12 residues. The germline CDR1 and CDR2 sequences are SGHTA and FQGNSA. V was pared by 5 bases and J by 3 bases, with 7 bases between. CDR3 bases: TGTGCCAGCAGCCGGTGGTACACTGAAGCTTTCTTT. Translating it yields CASSRWYTEAFF.

The J gene is TRBJ1-1, the V gene TRBV7-2, with D possibly being TRBD1 (6 bases). This CDR3 is 13 amino acids long. Trimming shortened V by 0 bases and J by 11 bases, and 13 bases separated the two germline ends. The V gene's germline CDR1 is SGHTA and CDR2 FQGNSA. CDR3 DNA: TGTGCCAGCAGCTTAGCGGGGGGGGCGGTGGCTTTCTTT. Amino acid sequence: CASSLAGGAVAFF. Drawing the rest from reference TRBV7-2 and TRBJ1-1, the complete variable domain is GAGVSQSPSNKVTEKGKDVELRCDPISGHTALYWYRQSLGQGLEFLIYFQGNSAPDKSGLPSDRFSAERTGGSVSTLTIQRTQQEDSAVYLCASSLAGGAVAFFGQGTRLTVV.

In its sample, this clonotype was seen many times. V usage is TRBV5-1 and J usage is TRBJ2-1; 7 bases match TRBD2. The CDR3 runs 18 residues. V lost 8 bases to trimming and J lost 4 bases; unmatched junction nucleotides: 21. Germline CDR1 reads SGHRS; CDR2 reads YFSETQ. The DNA for the CDR3 is TGCGCCAGTAGTAGGGGCGGGACGGCCGGGGGGTCTTACAATGAGCAGTTCTTC. It yields the protein CASSRGGTAGGSYNEQFF.

This clonotype was counted ten times or more. The chain recombines TRBV7-9 with TRBJ1-1, with D tentatively TRBD1 (5 bases). CDR1 is SEHNR, CDR2 FQNEAQ, per germline (reference sequence). The CDR3 spans 14 residues. The V end lost 6 bases, the J end lost 1 base, and 12 bases lay between the germline ends. For the CDR3, the DNA is TGTGCCAGCAGTTACAGGACGGAGAACACTGAAGCTTTCTTT. Translated: CASSYRTENTEAFF.

A note on this clonotype: This may be a read error, as it is one base from a much larger clone. It is likely a read error, because the conserved phenylalanine at the end of the CDR3 is missing. The genes are TRBV20-1 and TRBJ1-5, with D possibly matching TRBD1 (5 bases). CDR3 length equals 16 residues. V lost 0 bases and J 5 bases, leaving 17 bases between the germline ends. The V gene's germline CDR1 is DFQATT and CDR2 SNEGSKA (reference sequence). The CDR3 nucleotides read TGCAGTGCTAGAGACCGAACTGGGGCCCCTGATCAGCCCCAGCATTTG. Its translation: CSARDRTGAPDQPQHL.

This clonotype was counted at least ten times. The chain joins TRBV20-1 to TRBJ1-3; D is ambiguous. The germline V gene encodes CDR1 DFQATT and CDR2 SNEGSKA (reference sequence). The V end lost 0 bases, the J end lost 0 bases, and 3 bases lay between the germline ends. The CDR3 is 13 residues long. The CDR3 protein is CSAREYSGNTIYF. CDR3 in DNA: TGCAGTGCTAGAGAGTACTCTGGAAACACCATATATTTT.

The table lists this clonotype with many counts. This chain links TRBV12-3 or TRBV12-4 with TRBJ2-1; TRBD2 matches at 9 bases. The CDR3 consists of 14 residues. V shed 4 bases, J shed 9 bases, and the junction held 7 bases outside the gene matches. In DNA form, the CDR3 reads TGTGCCAGCAGTTCCCTAGCGGGAATAGGTGAGCAGTTCTTC. Its protein product is CASSSLAGIGEQFF.

This clonotype was seen more than once but under ten times. A much larger clone sits a single nucleotide away, making a read error possible. The chain uses TRBV20-1 and TRBJ2-7; tentatively, D is TRBD1 (6 bases). Germline values: CDR1 DFQATT, CDR2 SNEGSKA (reference sequence). This CDR3 comprises 16 residues. This chain's CDR3 is CCARDRSGQSSYEQYF. DNA of the CDR3: TGCTGTGCTAGAGATCGGTCTGGACAGAGCTCCTACGAGCAGTACTTC.

This clonotype was seen at least ten times. The chain is built from TRBV6-2 or TRBV6-3 and TRBJ2-1; maybe TRBD2 (5 bases). Trimming stripped 2 bases from V and 7 bases from J, with 15 bases between. Germline V gene lookup returns CDR1 MNHEY and CDR2 SVGEGT. CDR3 length equals 15 residues. For the CDR3, the DNA is TGTGCCAGCAGTTACGTGGGGATCTCGGGGAATGAGCAGTTCTTC. It yields the protein CASSYVGISGNEQFF.

In its sample, this clonotype was seen a few times. This rearrangement joins TRBV6-1 to TRBJ1-5; a possible D gene is TRBD1 (6 bases). In germline, CDR1 is MNHNS, CDR2 SASEGT. CDR3 length: 15 residues. Trimming took 6 bases from V and 1 from J, leaving 13 bases between them. The CDR3 DNA is TGTGCCAGCAGGGATACAGGGTTGAGCAATCAGCCCCAGCATTTT. Translated, it gives CASRDTGLSNQPQHF.

V and J are TRBV29-1 and TRBJ2-7; TRBD2 matches 14 bases. Germline loops: CDR1 SQVTM, CDR2 ANQGSEA. The V and J ends lost 6 bases and 4 bases, in that order; junction bases with no gene match: 11. The length of the CDR3 is 16 residues. The chain's CDR3 is CSVDTGTSGSRYEQYF. CDR3 nucleotides: TGCAGCGTGGATACAGGGACTAGCGGGAGCAGGTACGAGCAGTACTTC.

This clonotype was recorded at least ten times. The chain's CDR3 is CASSNRQSGGGNTIYF. The CDR3 nucleotides are TGTGCCAGCAGCAACCGACAGAGTGGCGGTGGAAACACCATATATTTT. This sequence joins TRBV7-9 and TRBJ1-3; possibly TRBD1 for D (5 bases). The CDR3 is 16 amino acids. Trimming shortened V by 5 bases and J by 3 bases, and 17 bases separated the two germline ends. Germline V gene data show CDR1 as SEHNR and CDR2 as FQNEAQ (reference sequence). The entire variable domain, with the rest obtained from reference TRBV7-9 and TRBJ1-3, is as follows: DTGVSQNPRHKITKRGQNVTFRCDPISEHNRLYWYRQTLGQGPEFLTYFQNEAQLEKSRLLSDRFSAERPKGSFSTLEIQRTEQGDSAMYLCASSNRQSGGGNTIYFGEGSWLTVV.

This clonotype has a count of ten or more. The chain combines TRBV29-1 with TRBJ2-7; unclear D gene. The CDR3 length is 14 residues. Germline CDR1 and CDR2: SQVTM and ANQGSEA. V was clipped by 4 bases and J by 0 bases, with 13 bases between them. As DNA, the CDR3 is TGCAGCGTTGTGATCGACGTGAGCTCCTACGAGCAGTACTTC. Protein: CSVVIDVSSYEQYF.

This clonotype has at least ten counts. The rearrangement links TRBV20-1 to TRBJ2-3; no clear D. V was shortened by 0 bases and J by 9 bases, with 7 bases between the two germline ends. The CDR3 is 11 residues long. Germline V gene sequence: CDR1 DFQATT, CDR2 SNEGSKA (reference sequence). The DNA of the CDR3 is TGCAGTGCTAGAGATCCACCAACGCAGTATTTT. The encoded protein is CSARDPPTQYF.

This clonotype was observed many times. The CDR3 loop reads CASSPKPRTRESTEAFF. For the CDR3, the DNA is TGTGCCAGCTCACCAAAGCCGCGAACACGGGAGAGCACTGAAGCTTTCTTT. The chain combines TRBV18 with TRBJ1-1, with D unresolved. Per germline, CDR1 KGHSH and CDR2 LQKENI. The ends were cut back, 2 bases at V and 4 bases at J, with 20 bases in the middle. This CDR3 has 17 amino acids.

The V gene is TRBV6-1, the J gene TRBJ1-3; tentatively, D is TRBD1 (5 bases). Germline CDR1 MNHNS, CDR2 SASEGT. The germline V and J ends were trimmed by 7 bases and 0 bases, with 10 bases remaining between them. The CDR3 has 14 residues. The CDR3 sequence is CASTKQDSGNTIYF. CDR3 nucleotides: TGTGCCAGCACCAAACAGGACTCTGGAAACACCATATATTTT.

Ten or more counts support this clonotype. The V and J genes are TRBV10-3 and TRBJ1-6; D is unresolved. Germline CDR1 reads ENHRY; CDR2 reads SYGVKD. The CDR3 totals 12 residues. Deletions cut 6 bases from V and 10 bases from J, with 10 bases between. DNA of the CDR3: TGTGCCATCAGGGAGATGAGATCACCCCTCCACTTT. Residues: CAIREMRSPLHF.

There are many counts of this clonotype. The rearrangement uses TRBV5-5 and TRBJ1-2, with TRBD1 matching 10 bases. Trimming at V came to 0 bases and at J to 4 bases, leaving 6 bases not matched to a gene. The V gene's germline CDR1 is SGHKS and CDR2 YYEKEE (reference sequence). The CDR3 loop spans 16 amino acids. CDR3 sequence reads: CASSLAGTGVPYGYTF. CDR3 DNA sequence: TGTGCCAGCAGCTTGGCCGGGACAGGGGTTCCCTATGGCTACACCTTC. Complete variable domain (other parts from reference TRBV5-5 and TRBJ1-2): DAGVTQSPTHLIKTRGQQVTLRCSPISGHKSVSWYQQVLGQGPQFIFQYYEKEERGRGNFPDRFSARQFPNYSSELNVNALLLGDSALYLCASSLAGTGVPYGYTFGSGTRLTVV.

This clonotype was counted many times. This chain uses TRBV12-3 or TRBV12-4 with TRBJ2-1; D is possibly TRBD1 (6 bases). This CDR3 spans 15 amino acids. Trimming took off 7 bases at V and 5 bases at J, with 18 bases between the two ends. The CDR3 sequence is CASTPQGKGDNEQFF. DNA of the CDR3: TGTGCCAGCACGCCCCAGGGGAAGGGCGACAATGAGCAGTTCTTC.

The sample holds many counts of this clonotype. The chain links TRBV11-2 to TRBJ1-4; 7 positions agree with TRBD1. The J segment lost 0 bases and the V segment lost 0 bases, leaving 4 bases of the junction unmatched. The V gene's germline CDR1 is SGHAT and CDR2 FQNNGV. The CDR3 length is 17 residues. CDR3 amino acids: CASSLDWDSATNEKLFF. In nucleotides, the CDR3 is TGTGCCAGCAGCTTAGACTGGGACAGTGCAACTAATGAAAAACTGTTTTTT.

At least ten counts were recorded for this clonotype. The chain joins TRBV5-1 to TRBJ2-3; D remains ambiguous. V lost 0 bases and J lost 1, with 6 bases in between. Germline CDR1 SGHRS, CDR2 YFSETQ. The CDR3 runs to 14 residues. CDR3 protein: CASSLAIGTDTQYF. The CDR3 coding sequence is TGCGCCAGCAGCTTGGCAATAGGCACAGATACGCAGTATTTT.

This clonotype was counted at least ten times. The rearrangement joins TRBV20-1 to TRBJ1-1; a possible D gene is TRBD1 (6 bases). The V gene lost 0 bases and the J gene lost 0 bases, with 11 bases spanning the gap. Germline assignment: CDR1 DFQATT and CDR2 SNEGSKA (reference sequence). The CDR3 is 15 amino acids. The CDR3 nucleotides are TGCAGTGCTAGAGACGGGGGCACTGTGAACACTGAAGCTTTCTTT. This gives the protein CSARDGGTVNTEAFF.

This clonotype showed up many times. This chain connects TRBV7-9 to TRBJ2-3; 13 positions agree with TRBD2. The CDR3 runs to 17 residues. Germline assignment: CDR1 SEHNR and CDR2 FQNEAQ (reference sequence). J was trimmed by 6 bases and V by 1 base; bases with no gene match: 7. CDR3 bases: TGTGCCAGCAGCTTAGTTGGGACTAGCGGGGATATGGATACGCAGTATTTT. Translated: CASSLVGTSGDMDTQYF.